This entry lists 12 T cell receptor beta chains sequenced from one sample in a study of cytomegalovirus exposure and HLA in healthy donors. PCR employed 60 Vbeta and 13 Jbeta primers. Produced via immunoSEQ multiplex PCR; TCRdb's table is partial and in-frame only. The sample holds some 190,000 clones, around 87% seen once. Sequenced input: PBMCs. These receptors all stem from a boy under 10 years old in good health and CMV-seronegative.

The chain uses TRBV2 and TRBJ2-7; D remains ambiguous. V was pared by 5 bases and J by 7 bases, with 9 bases between. The CDR3 has 11 amino acids. Per germline, CDR1 SNHLY and CDR2 FYNNEI. Written as DNA, the CDR3 is TGTGCCAGCAGTCCGTTACGGGAGCAGTACTTC. This codes for CASSPLREQYF.

The chain has TRBV2 and TRBJ1-4, with 7 bases identical to TRBD1. The J segment lost 4 bases and the V segment lost 0 bases, leaving 8 bases of the junction unmatched. The length of the CDR3 is 17 residues. CDR1 and CDR2 from the germline V gene are SNHLY and FYNNEI. This CDR3 reads CASSEAPGQLFNEKLFF. Here the CDR3 DNA reads TGTGCCAGCAGTGAAGCGCCGGGACAGTTATTTAATGAAAAACTGTTTTTT.

The chain couples TRBV7-9 to TRBJ1-1, with 7 nucleotides matching TRBD1. V gave up 5 bases and J gave up 3 bases; unmatched junction bases: 3. Germline CDR1 SEHNR, CDR2 FQNEAQ (reference sequence). There are 13 residues in the CDR3. DNA for the CDR3: TGTGCCAGCAGCATAACAGGGGACACTGAAGCTTTCTTT. Protein product: CASSITGDTEAFF.

The chain links TRBV7-3 to TRBJ1-1; D is ambiguous. This CDR3 is 14 amino acids long. Trimming shortened V by 2 bases and J by 3 bases, and 10 bases separated the two germline ends. Germline CDR1 is SGHTA and CDR2 is FQGTGA. The CDR3 protein is CASSLGPDHTEAFF. DNA for the CDR3: TGTGCCAGCAGCTTAGGGCCAGATCACACTGAAGCTTTCTTT.

CDR3: CASSTPGQTGELFF. CDR3 bases: TGTGCCAGCAGTACTCCAGGGCAAACCGGGGAGCTGTTTTTT. This chain connects TRBV28 to TRBJ2-2, with D tentatively TRBD1 (5 bases). The CDR3 spans 14 residues. From germline, CDR1 is MDHEN and CDR2 SYDVKM. Trimming pared 5 bases from V and 5 bases from J, leaving 12 bases between.

This clone was seen a few times. The chain combines TRBV5-1 with TRBJ1-1; maybe TRBD1 (6 bases). The V and J ends lost 2 bases and 2 bases respectively, with 10 bases between them. The germline V gene encodes CDR1 SGHRS and CDR2 YFSETQ. The CDR3 loop spans 14 amino acids. The CDR3 nucleotides are TGCGCCAGCAGCTTACAGGGACCCAACACTGAAGCTTTCTTT. Its translation: CASSLQGPNTEAFF.

CDR3 sequence (DNA): TGTGCCAGCAGTTTAGCTGCCCGAGGGCGGCAAGAGACCCAGTACTTC. This sequence encodes CASSLAARGRQETQYF. The chain uses TRBV28 and TRBJ2-5; tentative D call: TRBD2 (5 bases). Germline V gene lookup returns CDR1 MDHEN and CDR2 SYDVKM. V shed 2 bases and J shed 2 bases, with 15 bases lying between them. The CDR3 length is 16 residues. Full variable domain (missing parts from reference TRBV28 and TRBJ2-5): DVKVTQSSRYLVKRTGEKVFLECVQDMDHENMFWYRQDPGLGLRLIYFSYDVKMKEKGDIPEGYSVSREKKERFSLILESASTNQTSMYLCASSLAARGRQETQYFGPGTRLLVL.

The gene calls are TRBV25-1 and TRBJ1-4; D unclear. This CDR3 contains 11 residues. The V end lost 6 bases, the J end lost 8 bases, and 7 bases lay between the germline ends. The germline CDR1 and CDR2 sequences are MGHDK and SYGVNS. The CDR3 DNA sequence: TGTGCCAGCAGCCTCGCGGAAAAACTGTTTTTT. Residues: CASSLAEKLFF.

The chain employs TRBV9 and TRBJ1-2; tentative D call: TRBD1 (5 bases). V was cut by 2 bases and J by 7 bases, with 21 bases left in between. Germline V CDR1 and CDR2: SGDLS, YYNGEE. This CDR3 is built from 16 residues. Here the CDR3 reads CASSVESQGPGGGYTF. The CDR3 DNA is TGTGCCAGCAGCGTGGAGAGCCAAGGTCCCGGGGGTGGCTACACCTTC. The full variable domain, rest sourced from reference TRBV9 and TRBJ1-2, is DSGVTQTPKHLITATGQRVTLRCSPRSGDLSVYWYQQSLDQGLQFLIQYYNGEERAKGNILERFSAQQFPDLHSELNLSSLELGDSALYFCASSVESQGPGGGYTFGSGTRLTVV.

This rearrangement joins TRBV6-6 to TRBJ2-5; 8 nucleotides align to TRBD1. Germline values: CDR1 MNHNY, CDR2 SVGAGI (reference sequence). The V gene end was trimmed by 6 bases and the J gene end by 4 bases; junction bases not matched to a gene: 10. This CDR3 has 15 amino acids. The CDR3 spells CASSVRTGRGETQYF. The CDR3 nucleotides are TGTGCCAGCAGCGTTCGGACAGGGCGGGGAGAGACCCAGTACTTC.

This sequence joins TRBV27 and TRBJ2-5; 8 positions agree with TRBD1. V trimming: 8 bases; J trimming: 4 bases; junction bases outside the gene matches: 9. Germline V gene data show CDR1 as MNHEY and CDR2 as SMNVEV (reference sequence). The CDR3 sequence is 14 residues long. The DNA of the CDR3 is TGTGCCAGCGGGTCCGGGACAGGAATAGAGACCCAGTACTTC. This gives the protein CASGSGTGIETQYF.

This chain joins TRBV5-1 and TRBJ2-2; TRBD1 agrees at 11 bases. V lost 4 bases, J lost 3 bases, and 11 bases stayed unmatched. This CDR3 contains 18 residues. The germline V gene encodes CDR1 SGHRS and CDR2 YFSETQ. CDR3 sequence: CASSIGQGAPVDTGELFF. The CDR3 coding sequence is TGCGCCAGCAGCATAGGACAGGGGGCCCCAGTTGACACCGGGGAGCTGTTTTTT.